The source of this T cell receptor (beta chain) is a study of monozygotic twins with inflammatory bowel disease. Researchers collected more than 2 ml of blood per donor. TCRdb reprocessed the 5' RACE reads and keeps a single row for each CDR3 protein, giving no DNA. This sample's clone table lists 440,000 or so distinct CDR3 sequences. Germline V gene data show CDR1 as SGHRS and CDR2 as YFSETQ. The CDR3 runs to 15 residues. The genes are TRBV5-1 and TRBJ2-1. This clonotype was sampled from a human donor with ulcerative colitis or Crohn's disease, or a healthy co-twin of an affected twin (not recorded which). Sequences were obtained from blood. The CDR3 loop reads CASSPPQDLYNEQFF.